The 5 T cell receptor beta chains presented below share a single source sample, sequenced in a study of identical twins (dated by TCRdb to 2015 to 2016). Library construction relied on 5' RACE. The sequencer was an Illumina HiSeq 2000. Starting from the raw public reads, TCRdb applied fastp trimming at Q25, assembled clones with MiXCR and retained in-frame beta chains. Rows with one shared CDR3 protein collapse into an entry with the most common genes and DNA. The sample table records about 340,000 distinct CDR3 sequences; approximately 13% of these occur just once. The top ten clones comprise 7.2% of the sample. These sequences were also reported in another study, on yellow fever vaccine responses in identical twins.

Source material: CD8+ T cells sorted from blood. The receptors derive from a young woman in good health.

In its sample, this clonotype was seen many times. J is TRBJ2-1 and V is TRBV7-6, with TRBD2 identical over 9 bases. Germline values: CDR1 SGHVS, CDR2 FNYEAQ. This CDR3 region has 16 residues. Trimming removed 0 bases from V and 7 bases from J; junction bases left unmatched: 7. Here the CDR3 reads CASSLAPSGMWNEQFF. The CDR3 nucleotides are TGTGCCAGCAGCTTAGCTCCTAGCGGGATGTGGAATGAGCAGTTCTTC. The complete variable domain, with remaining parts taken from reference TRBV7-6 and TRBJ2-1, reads GAGVSQSPRYKVTKRGQDVALRCDPISGHVSLYWYRQALGQGPEFLTYFNYEAQQDKSGLPNDRFSAERPEGSISTLTIQRTEQRDSAMYRCASSLAPSGMWNEQFFGPGTRLTVL.

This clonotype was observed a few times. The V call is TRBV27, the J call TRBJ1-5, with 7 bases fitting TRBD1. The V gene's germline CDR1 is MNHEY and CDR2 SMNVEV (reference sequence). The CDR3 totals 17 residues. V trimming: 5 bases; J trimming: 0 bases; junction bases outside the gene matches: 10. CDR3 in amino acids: CASSNRGTAYSNQPQHF. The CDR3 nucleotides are TGTGCCAGCAGTAACAGGGGTACCGCATATAGCAATCAGCCCCAGCATTTT.

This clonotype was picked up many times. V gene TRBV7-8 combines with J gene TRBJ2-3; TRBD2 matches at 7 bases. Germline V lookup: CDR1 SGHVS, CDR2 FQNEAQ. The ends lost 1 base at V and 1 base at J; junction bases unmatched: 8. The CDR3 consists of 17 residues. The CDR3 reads CASSLERELLCTDTQYF. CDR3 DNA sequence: TGTGCCAGCAGCTTAGAGCGGGAACTCCTTTGCACAGATACGCAGTATTTT. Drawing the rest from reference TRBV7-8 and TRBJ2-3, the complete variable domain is GAGVSQSPRYKVAKRGQDVALRCDPISGHVSLFWYQQALGQGPEFLTYFQNEAQLDKSGLPSDRFFAERPEGSVSTLKIQRTQQEDSAVYLCASSLERELLCTDTQYFGPGTRLTVL.

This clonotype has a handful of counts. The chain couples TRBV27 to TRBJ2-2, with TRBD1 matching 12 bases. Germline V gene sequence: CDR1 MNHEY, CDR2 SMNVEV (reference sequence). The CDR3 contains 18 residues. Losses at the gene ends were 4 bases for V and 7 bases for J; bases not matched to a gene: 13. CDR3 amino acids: CASSSTPSGQGASGELFF. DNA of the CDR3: TGTGCCAGCAGTTCCACCCCCTCGGGACAGGGGGCAAGCGGGGAGCTGTTTTTT.

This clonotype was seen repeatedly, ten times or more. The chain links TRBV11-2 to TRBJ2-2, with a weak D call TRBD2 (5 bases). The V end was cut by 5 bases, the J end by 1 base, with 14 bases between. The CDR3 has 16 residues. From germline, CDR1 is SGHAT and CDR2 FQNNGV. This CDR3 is CASSTVKGVNTGELFF. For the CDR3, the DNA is TGTGCCAGCAGCACAGTGAAGGGAGTGAACACCGGGGAGCTGTTTTTT.